This T cell receptor (beta chain) emerged from a study of memory CD4+ T cells and cytomegalovirus serostatus. This clone was seen a handful of times. The germline V and J ends were trimmed by 7 bases and 0 bases, with 16 bases remaining between them. CDR3 length: 15 amino acids. Per germline, CDR1 GTSNPN and CDR2 SVGIG (reference sequence). The sort gate was single viable CD3+CD4+CD8-CD45RO+ cells for memory CD4+ T cells. Profiling relied on immunoSEQ multiplex PCR, and the TCRdb table lists in-frame clones only, not all of them. The sample shows approximately 40,000 clones, over 60% of them seen only once.

The TCR comes from an adult in good health and CMV-seronegative. Sequenced input: memory CD4+ T cells from blood. V is TRBV30 and J is TRBJ2-4; D unclear. CDR3 bases: TGTGCCTCAGAAACGAACACCTTAGCCAAAAACATTCAGTACTTC. It is translated as CASETNTLAKNIQYF.